This passage covers 21 T cell receptor beta chains from one sample sequenced in a study of blood T cell repertoires in COVID-19 (dated by TCRdb to about 2020). Library preparation used the immunoSEQ multiplex PCR assay. The table comes from immuneACCESS by way of TCRdb, which keeps in-frame sequences with V and J called. Part of the clones is missing from these tables; in studies checked, under half for an unresolved V gene and the rest for unknown reasons. The sample table shows 65,000 or so clones, and roughly 71% are seen once. The ten top clones hold over 6% of the sample. The sequencing sample was made of peripheral blood. All receptors come from a woman aged 45-65 years with active or convalescent COVID-19.

V usage is TRBV7-9 and J usage is TRBJ1-2; D is uncertain. The V gene lost 5 bases and the J gene lost 8 bases, with 15 bases spanning the gap. The CDR3 runs to 13 residues. Looked up from germline, CDR1 is SEHNR and CDR2 is FQNEAQ (reference sequence). CDR3 protein: CASSTNQGRGYTF. In nucleotides, the CDR3 is TGTGCCAGCAGCACGAACCAAGGGAGAGGCTACACCTTC.

J is TRBJ2-1 and V is TRBV4-2, with 13 bases aligning to TRBD2. The CDR3 consists of 17 residues. V lost 2 bases to trimming and J lost 7 bases; unmatched junction nucleotides: 8. CDR1 LGHNA and CDR2 YNFKEQ come from the germline V gene. The CDR3 nucleotides read TGTGCCAGCAGCCAATTGTCGGGGACTAGCGGGACTAATGAGCAGTTCTTC. This encodes CASSQLSGTSGTNEQFF.

The rearrangement uses TRBV3-1 (or the pseudogene TRBV3-2) and TRBJ2-7; possible D gene TRBD2, 6 bases. The V end was cut by 3 bases, the J end by 0 bases, with 12 bases between. Germline V gene data show CDR1 as LGHDT and CDR2 as YNNKEL (reference sequence). The CDR3 loop spans 15 amino acids. CDR3 nucleotides: TGTGCCAGCAGCCACTCAGACGGGAGCTCCTACGAGCAGTACTTC. Translated: CASSHSDGSSYEQYF.

The V gene is TRBV11-2, the J gene TRBJ1-1; D is ambiguous. V gave up 3 bases and J gave up 1 base, with 9 bases separating them. The CDR3 covers 14 residues. CDR1 is SGHAT, CDR2 FQNNGV, per germline. CDR3 sequence: CASSFEGGNTEAFF. The DNA for the CDR3 is TGTGCCAGCAGCTTTGAGGGAGGGAACACTGAAGCTTTCTTT.

The CDR3 sequence is CASSFGMRGGNSPLHF. The CDR3 DNA is TGTGCCAGCAGCTTCGGGATGAGGGGGGGGAATTCACCCCTCCACTTT. The chain combines TRBV7-9 with TRBJ1-6; D is possibly TRBD1 (6 bases). The CDR3 is 16 residues long. Germline lookup yields CDR1 SEHNR and CDR2 FQNEAQ (reference sequence). Trimming removed 3 bases at V and 7 bases at J, with 16 bases between.

The chain links TRBV6-2 or TRBV6-3 to TRBJ2-7; D is possibly TRBD2 (5 bases). This CDR3 spans 14 amino acids. Germline CDR1 is MNHEY and CDR2 is SVGEGT. The V and J ends lost 2 bases and 7 bases respectively, with 15 bases between them. The CDR3 coding sequence is TGTGCCAGCAGTTACGCCGTTTCCGGCGGGGAGCAGTACTTC. Residues: CASSYAVSGGEQYF.

The chain has TRBV2 and TRBJ2-3; 9 bases line up with TRBD1. This CDR3 has 14 residues. V shed 5 bases and J 5 bases; nucleotides not matched to a gene: 5. Germline-derived CDR1 and CDR2 are SNHLY and FYNNEI. In DNA form, the CDR3 reads TGTGCCAGCAGTCCCGACAGGGGGAAAGATACGCAGTATTTT. It specifies CASSPDRGKDTQYF.

This chain joins TRBV2 and TRBJ1-2; D is undetermined. V was shortened by 8 bases and J by 4 bases, with 14 bases between the two germline ends. This CDR3 is built from 13 residues. Germline V gene sequence: CDR1 SNHLY, CDR2 FYNNEI. CDR3 coding DNA: TGTGCCAGCGGGGAAGGGCCGGGCTATGGCTACACCTTC. Protein: CASGEGPGYGYTF.

The gene calls are TRBV18 and TRBJ2-4, with 8 bases aligning to TRBD1. The CDR3 has 15 residues. CDR1 is KGHSH and CDR2 is LQKENI in the germline V gene. Unmatched junction bases numbered 10, after V lost 6 bases and J lost 6 bases. The CDR3 loop is CASSSAGTGINIQYF. The CDR3 DNA follows: TGTGCCAGCTCTTCGGCAGGGACAGGCATAAACATTCAGTACTTC.

The chain is built from TRBV30 and TRBJ1-1; TRBD1 matches 10 bases. CDR1 is GTSNPN and CDR2 is SVGIG in the germline V gene (reference sequence). V trimming: 2 bases; J trimming: 5 bases; junction bases outside the gene matches: 2. The CDR3 has 13 residues. CDR3 loop: CAWSWTGGTEAFF. CDR3 nucleotides: TGTGCCTGGAGTTGGACAGGGGGAACTGAAGCTTTCTTT.

V and J are TRBV15 and TRBJ2-3; D may be TRBD2 (6 bases). The germline gives CDR1 LNHNV, CDR2 YYDKDF (reference sequence). V was shortened by 4 bases and J by 3 bases, with 14 bases between the two germline ends. The CDR3 loop spans 15 amino acids. In nucleotides, the CDR3 is TGTGCCACCAGCACAACGAAGGCGGGAACAGATACGCAGTATTTT. Translating gives CATSTTKAGTDTQYF.

The chain links TRBV2 to TRBJ2-7, with 7 bases matching TRBD1. This CDR3 comprises 15 residues. The trim removed 4 bases at V and 3 bases at J, leaving 9 bases unmatched. From germline, CDR1 is SNHLY and CDR2 FYNNEI. The CDR3 loop reads CASSVNRGIFYEQYF. In nucleotides, the CDR3 is TGTGCCAGCAGTGTTAACAGGGGAATCTTCTACGAGCAGTACTTC. Based on the CDR3 plus reference TRBV2 and TRBJ2-7, the full variable domain is EPEVTQTPSHQVTQMGQEVILRCVPISNHLYFYWYRQILGQKVEFLVSFYNNEISEKSEIFDDQFSVERPDGSNFTLKIRSTKLEDSAMYFCASSVNRGIFYEQYFGPGTRLTVT.

As concerns this clone: The same CDR3 can be traced to other DNA sequences in this sample. The rearrangement uses TRBV6-5 and TRBJ1-2, with 8 nucleotides matching TRBD1. The CDR3 spans 13 residues. V trimming: 4 bases; J trimming: 8 bases; junction bases outside the gene matches: 6. Germline loops: CDR1 MNHEY, CDR2 SVGAGI. CDR3 DNA: TGTGCCAGCAGTTCAGGGGGCGGTCGGGGCTACACCTTC. Protein sequence: CASSSGGGRGYTF.

The CDR3 bases are TGTGCCAGCAGCCCACACCATACCGGGGAGCTGTTTTTT. Translating it yields CASSPHHTGELFF. The rearrangement joins TRBV2 to TRBJ2-2; D unclear. V lost 6 bases and J 5 bases, leaving 10 bases between the germline ends. The CDR3 is 13 residues long. Germline V gene lookup returns CDR1 SNHLY and CDR2 FYNNEI. Variable domain in full (rest from reference TRBV2 and TRBJ2-2): EPEVTQTPSHQVTQMGQEVILRCVPISNHLYFYWYRQILGQKVEFLVSFYNNEISEKSEIFDDQFSVERPDGSNFTLKIRSTKLEDSAMYFCASSPHHTGELFFGEGSRLTVL.

The chain links TRBV5-1 to TRBJ1-4; 8 nucleotides line up with TRBD1. This CDR3 region has 15 residues. V dropped 0 bases and J dropped 6; count of bases not matched to a gene: 4. CDR1 is SGHRS, CDR2 YFSETQ, per germline. CDR3 amino acids: CASSLEGRGHEKLFF. CDR3 nucleotides: TGCGCCAGCAGCTTGGAAGGCAGGGGGCATGAAAAACTGTTTTTT.

This chain links TRBV9 with TRBJ1-3; D remains unclear. The CDR3 covers 13 residues. Germline V gene lookup returns CDR1 SGDLS and CDR2 YYNGEE. V shed 2 bases and J shed 0 bases, with 3 bases lying between them. The CDR3 reads CASSVSSGNTIYF. As DNA, the CDR3 is TGTGCCAGCAGCGTGAGCTCTGGAAACACCATATATTTT.

The chain has TRBV6-5 and TRBJ1-6; 8 nucleotides match TRBD1. Germline CDR1 reads MNHEY; CDR2 reads SVGAGI. The CDR3 runs 14 residues. With 5 bases clipped from V and 6 bases from J, the junction kept 3 bases outside the gene matches. CDR3: CASSQGARNSPLHF. CDR3 DNA sequence: TGTGCCAGCAGTCAGGGGGCCCGTAATTCACCCCTCCACTTT.

This sequence joins TRBV24-1 and TRBJ2-2; 13 bases map to TRBD2. CDR1 is KGHDR, CDR2 SFDVKD, per germline. Trimming cost V 4 bases and J 6 bases; bases outside gene matches: 4. The CDR3 is 16 residues long. The CDR3 region has the DNA TGTGCCACCAGTGACTGGACTAGCGGGAGTGCCGGGGAGCTGTTTTTT. Encoded protein: CATSDWTSGSAGELFF.

The chain joins TRBV7-2 to TRBJ2-2; possibly TRBD2 for D (6 bases). CDR1 is SGHTA and CDR2 is FQGNSA in the germline V gene. V lost 6 bases to trimming and J lost 2 bases, with 10 bases between them. The CDR3 is 14 residues long. The CDR3 bases are TGTGCCAGCAGGCCCGGACTAAACACCGGGGAGCTGTTTTTT. Translation gives CASRPGLNTGELFF.

The chain couples TRBV19 to TRBJ1-2; D gene unclear. CDR1 is LNHDA and CDR2 is SQIVND in the germline V gene (reference sequence). The CDR3 runs to 13 residues. The germline V and J ends were trimmed by 6 bases and 1 base, with 9 bases remaining between them. The CDR3 reads CASRGRHNYGYTF. CDR3 nucleotides: TGTGCCAGTAGAGGCAGGCATAACTATGGCTACACCTTC. The full variable domain, with the rest looked up from reference TRBV19 and TRBJ1-2, is DGGITQSPKYLFRKEGQNVTLSCEQNLNHDAMYWYRQDPGQGLRLIYYSQIVNDFQKGDIAEGYSVSREKKESFPLTVTSAQKNPTAFYLCASRGRHNYGYTFGSGTRLTVV.

V usage is TRBV5-4 and J usage is TRBJ1-2; TRBD1 matches at 7 bases. From germline, CDR1 is SGHNT and CDR2 YYREEE (reference sequence). The CDR3 spans 15 residues. The J segment lost 4 bases and the V segment lost 9 bases, leaving 15 bases of the junction unmatched. CDR3 sequence (DNA): TGTGCCACCAACTTCAAGGGGGCTCTTACCTATGGCTACACCTTC. This gives the protein CATNFKGALTYGYTF.